This entry concerns a single TCR beta chain. There is no known antigen for this receptor. There are no base qualities to consult, and no much larger clone falls within one base. The treatment or condition label here, explained by the study, means: some 19 received Ad26.COV2.S at low or high dose, single or two shots; about 5 received placebo; per-sample allocation not given. For vaccine and placebo recipients, the sequenced repertoires came from samples collected on day 63 after the first injection. Cohort 1b enrolled 20 to 30 adults aged 18-55 years at a single site in Boston, USA, between 29 July and 7 August 2020. As a vaccine, Ad26.COV2.S was a replication-incompetent adenovirus type 26 vector that expressed a prefusion-stabilized SARS-CoV-2 spike protein derived from the original Wuhan strain. This specimen belongs to a study of Ad26.COV2.S vaccination and SARS-CoV-2 variants (dated by TCRdb to the early 2020s). About the investigation overall: Donors in the vaccine arm were drawn from COV1001, a phase I-IIa trial of Ad26.COV2.S in healthy adults that was multicentre, randomized, double-blind and placebo-controlled. Ad26.COV2.S was administered intramuscularly at 5 x 10^10 or 1 x 10^11 viral particles, either as a single shot or as two shots given 56 days apart. Sequencing of the TCRbeta repertoire served to evaluate the specificity and breadth of SARS-CoV-2-reactive T cell receptors following Ad26.COV2.S vaccination. A total of 32 samples were included in the TCR-sequenced set, comprising some 20 Ad26.COV2.S vaccine recipients, 5 placebo recipients and 8 SARS-CoV-2 convalescent individuals. Trial participants were randomized into five groups of five, in which low-dose or high-dose Ad26.COV2.S was given once or twice, or placebo was given on both occasions. Investigators did not know the trial group allocation while performing experiments and assessing outcomes. Here is what the overall study found, with its caveats: Vaccine and placebo recipients had similar non-spike TCR breadth, a finding consistent with the vaccine containing only spike. After vaccination, substantial breadth of spike-specific CD8+ and CD4+ T cell responses was reported. According to the authors, total T cell responses may have been underestimated by the TCR breadth and depth analyses. Compared with placebo recipients, Ad26.COV2.S recipients showed higher spike-specific TCR breadth (P = 0.0014). The study was not powered for comparison of responses between vaccine doses or regimens.

The immunoSEQ Assay was the method used to sequence TCRbeta CDR3 regions. After extraction, genomic DNA underwent amplification by bias-controlled multiplex PCR, followed by high-throughput sequencing. Per the source publication's procedure: To quantify the absolute abundance of each unique TCRbeta CDR3 region, sequences were collapsed and filtered. T cell fraction was estimated by normalizing TCRbeta template counts to usable DNA, which was measured by amplifying reference genes present in all nucleated cells. Repertoire TCRs were annotated as SARS-CoV-2-specific when V gene, CDR3 amino acid sequence and J gene were exactly matched to a known reactive TCR set. The reference SARS-CoV-2 TCR set came from MIRA and was filtered for enrichment in COVID-19-positive ImmuneCODE repertoires, removing public or cross-reactive TCRs. Using the MIRA antigens, annotated TCRs were further analysed by specific ORF or by position within an ORF. Breadth was defined as the number of annotated unique rearrangements divided by the total number of unique productive rearrangements, and depth was defined as the summed frequency of the annotated unique rearrangements. Two-sided Wilcoxon rank-sum tests were used to compare TCR breadth between groups. TCRdb carries this immuneACCESS record with in-frame sequences only. Its versions omit some clonotypes, under half of them owing to an unresolved V gene in the studies checked, with the rest unexplained. That table furnishes V, J and clone size, whereas the DNA furnished D and trimming. The sample includes about 680,000 clones, with roughly 90% observed a single time. The ten largest clones add up to over 1.3% of the sample.

V sheds 8 bases and J sheds 4 bases, leaving 13 bases between their ends. CDR1 and CDR2, per the germline V gene, are MNHEY and SVGAGI. The CDR3 has 13 amino acids, counting the end cysteine and phenylalanine. Only the CDR3 region is kept as DNA, spanning 39 bases read in frame from base 1. Material: peripheral blood, obtained in a trial of Ad26.COV2.S vaccine versus placebo. The receptor's source is a person aged 18-60 years who received the Ad26.COV2.S COVID-19 vaccine or a placebo. The chain is encoded by TRBV6-5 joined to TRBJ2-3, with a weak D call of TRBD2 (6 bases match). The CDR3 amino acid sequence is: CASRGSRSDTQYF. The DNA reads TGTGCCAGCCGGGGGAGCAGGTCAGATACGCAGTATTTT.